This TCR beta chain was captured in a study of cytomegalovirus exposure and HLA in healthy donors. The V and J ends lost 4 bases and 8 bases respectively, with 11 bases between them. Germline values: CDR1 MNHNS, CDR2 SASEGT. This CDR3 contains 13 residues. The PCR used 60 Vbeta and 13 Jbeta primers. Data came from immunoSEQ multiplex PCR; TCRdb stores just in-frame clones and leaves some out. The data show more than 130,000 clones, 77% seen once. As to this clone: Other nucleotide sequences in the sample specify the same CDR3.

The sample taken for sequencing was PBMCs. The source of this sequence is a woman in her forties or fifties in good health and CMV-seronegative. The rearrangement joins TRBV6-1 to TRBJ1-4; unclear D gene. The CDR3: CASSGLLVEKLFF. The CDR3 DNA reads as TGTGCCAGCAGTGGACTGTTGGTAGAAAAACTGTTTTTT.